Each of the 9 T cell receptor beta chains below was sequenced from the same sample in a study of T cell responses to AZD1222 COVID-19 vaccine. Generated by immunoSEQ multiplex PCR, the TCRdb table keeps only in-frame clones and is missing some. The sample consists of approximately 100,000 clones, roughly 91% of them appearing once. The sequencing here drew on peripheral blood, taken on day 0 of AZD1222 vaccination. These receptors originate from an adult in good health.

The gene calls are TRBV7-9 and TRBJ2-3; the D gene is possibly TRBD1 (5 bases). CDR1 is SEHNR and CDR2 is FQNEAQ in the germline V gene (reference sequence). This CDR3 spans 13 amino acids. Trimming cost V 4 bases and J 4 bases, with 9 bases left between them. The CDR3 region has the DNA TGTGCCAGCAGCTACTGGGGCGCAGATACGCAGTATTTT. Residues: CASSYWGADTQYF.

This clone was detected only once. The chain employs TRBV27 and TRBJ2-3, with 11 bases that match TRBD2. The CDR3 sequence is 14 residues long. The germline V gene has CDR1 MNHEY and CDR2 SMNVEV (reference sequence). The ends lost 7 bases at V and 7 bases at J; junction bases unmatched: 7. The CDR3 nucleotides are TGTGCCAGCACCTTACTAGCGGGAGCGTATACGCAGTATTTT. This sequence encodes CASTLLAGAYTQYF.

The CDR3 reads CASSLGGRTNEKLFF. The CDR3 bases are TGTGCCAGCAGTTTAGGGGGAAGGACTAATGAAAAACTGTTTTTT. The rearrangement joins TRBV27 to TRBJ1-4; a weak D match, TRBD1 (5 bases). Germline loops: CDR1 MNHEY, CDR2 SMNVEV (reference sequence). The CDR3 runs 15 residues. V was cut by 2 bases and J by 2 bases, with 9 bases left in between.

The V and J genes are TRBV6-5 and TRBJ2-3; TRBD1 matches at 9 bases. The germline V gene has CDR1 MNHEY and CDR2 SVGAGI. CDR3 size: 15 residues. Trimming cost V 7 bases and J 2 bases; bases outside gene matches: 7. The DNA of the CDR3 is TGTGCCAGCACTCGTCGGACAGGGGACACAGATACGCAGTATTTT. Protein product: CASTRRTGDTDTQYF.

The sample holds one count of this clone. The CDR3 reads CASSFRLQETQYF. CDR3 nucleotides: TGTGCCAGCAGCTTCCGGCTTCAAGAGACCCAGTACTTC. The V call is TRBV5-5, the J call TRBJ2-5; D gene unclear. V was shortened by 2 bases and J by 2 bases, with 7 bases between the two germline ends. Per the germline V gene, CDR1 is SGHKS and CDR2 is YYEKEE (reference sequence). The CDR3 runs 13 residues.

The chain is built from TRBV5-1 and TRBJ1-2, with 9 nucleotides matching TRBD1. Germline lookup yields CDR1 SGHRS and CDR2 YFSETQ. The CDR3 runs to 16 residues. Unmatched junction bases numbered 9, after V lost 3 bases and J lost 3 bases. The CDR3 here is CASSSEPRTGDYGYTF. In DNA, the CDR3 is TGCGCCAGCAGCTCGGAACCTAGGACAGGGGACTATGGCTACACCTTC.

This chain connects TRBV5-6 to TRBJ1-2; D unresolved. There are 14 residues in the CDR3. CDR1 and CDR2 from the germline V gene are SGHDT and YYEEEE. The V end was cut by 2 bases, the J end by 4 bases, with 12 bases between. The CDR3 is CASSLRAPSYGYTF. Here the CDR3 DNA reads TGTGCCAGCAGCTTAAGAGCACCCAGCTATGGCTACACCTTC.

The CDR3 loop is CASSPTRLRSSGNTIYF. The CDR3 DNA is TGTGCCAGCAGTCCCACCCGGTTGCGGTCCTCTGGAAACACCATATATTTT. The V call is TRBV6-6, the J call TRBJ1-3, with D unresolved. CDR3 size: 17 residues. Germline CDR1 MNHNY, CDR2 SVGAGI (reference sequence). V lost 5 bases to trimming and J lost 0 bases, with 17 bases between them.

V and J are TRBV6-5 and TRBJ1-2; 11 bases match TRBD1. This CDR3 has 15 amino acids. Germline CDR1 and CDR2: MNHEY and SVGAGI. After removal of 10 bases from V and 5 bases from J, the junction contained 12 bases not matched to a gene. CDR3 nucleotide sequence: TGTGCCACGAGGACAGGGGGCGAAGGAGATTATGGCTACACCTTC. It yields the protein CATRTGGEGDYGYTF.